Listed below are T cell receptor beta chains from one sample, sequenced in a study of T cell changes during pregnancy in multiple sclerosis. Here immunoSEQ multiplex PCR was the method, and the copy in TCRdb shows in-frame clones only, minus some. The sample has 85,000 to 95,000 clones; about nine tenths are singletons. Sample: peripheral blood, taken after pregnancy. These receptor sequences come from a female donor in good health, enrolled as a control in a pregnancy study. The CDR3 runs from the conserved cysteine through the conserved F or W. A D gene is named only where the DNA matches it firmly. Clone size is shown for a subset of rows, as once, few, many or a class of expanded clone.

>.|TRBV28|TRBJ1-6|.
CASVRGNSPLHF
TGTGCCAGCGTTAGGGGGAATTCACCCCTCCACTTT
>.|TRBV7-2|TRBJ1-1|.
CASSSRVLEGTEAFF
TGTGCCAGCAGCTCTCGGGTCCTGGAGGGCACTGAAGCTTTCTTT
>.|TRBV6-6|TRBJ1-6|.
CASSVTGFSPLHF
TGTGCCAGCAGCGTGACAGGATTTTCACCCCTCCACTTT
>.|TRBV7-3|TRBJ1-1|.
CASSLSRGTNTEAFF
TGTGCCAGCAGCTTAAGCCGGGGTACGAACACTGAAGCTTTCTTT
>.|TRBV7-9|TRBJ2-5|.
CASSLRPRVFRDEQETQYF
TGTGCCAGCAGCTTGCGGCCCAGGGTTTTCCGAGATGAACAAGAGACCCAGTACTTC
>TRBD2|TRBV5-4|TRBJ2-3|.
CASLAGDTDTQYF
TGTGCCAGTCTAGCGGGGGACACAGATACGCAGTATTTT
>.|TRBV15|TRBJ2-4|.
CATSRPLNIQYF
TGTGCCACCAGCCGTCCCCTAAACATTCAGTACTTC
>.|TRBV5-1|TRBJ2-7|.
CASSLESYEQYF
TGCGCCAGCAGCTTGGAGAGCTACGAGCAGTACTTC
>TRBD1|TRBV2|TRBJ1-5|once
CASRGTAYSNQPQHF
TGTGCCAGCAGGGGGACAGCTTATAGCAATCAGCCCCAGCATTTT
>TRBD2|TRBV15|TRBJ2-2|.
CATSGRGVTGELFF
TGTGCCACCAGCGGGCGGGGGGTCACCGGGGAGCTGTTTTTT
>TRBD2|TRBV19|TRBJ2-2|once
CGSGGDVGELFF
TGTGGTAGCGGGGGGGACGTCGGGGAGCTGTTTTTT
>.|TRBV28|TRBJ1-5|.
CASSLIREGQPQHF
TGTGCCAGCAGTTTAATCAGGGAGGGTCAGCCCCAGCATTTT
>TRBD1|TRBV5-5|TRBJ1-5|.
CASSSDRGQPQHF
TGTGCCAGCAGCTCGGACAGGGGGCAGCCCCAGCATTTT
>.|TRBV4-3|TRBJ1-2|once
CASSQDPGTYNYGYTF
TGCGCCAGCAGCCAAGATCCCGGGACATATAACTATGGCTACACCTTC
>.|TRBV7-9|TRBJ2-5|once
CASSLKRPIQETQYF
TGTGCCAGCAGCTTAAAGCGGCCCATACAAGAGACCCAGTACTTC
>TRBD1|TRBV7-9|TRBJ1-2|.
CASSFTGQGRANYGYTF
TGTGCCAGCAGCTTTACGGGACAGGGGCGAGCTAACTATGGCTACACCTTC
>.|TRBV30|TRBJ1-1|.
CAWSGGATEAFF
TGTGCCTGGAGTGGGGGAGCCACTGAAGCTTTCTTT
>.|TRBV5-1|TRBJ2-7|.
CASSNRDSRYEQYF
TGCGCCAGCAGCAACAGGGATTCGCGGTACGAGCAGTACTTC
>.|TRBV6-1|TRBJ1-5|.
CATGMSTQSNQPQHF
TGTGCTACGGGTATGAGTACACAAAGCAATCAGCCCCAGCATTTT
>TRBD1|TRBV7-3|TRBJ1-1|.
CASSSGQGTEAFF
TGTGCCAGCAGCTCCGGACAGGGGACTGAAGCTTTCTTT
>.|TRBV27|TRBJ2-5|few
CASSFFPGDTSQETQYF
TGTGCCAGCAGTTTTTTTCCCGGGGACACATCACAAGAGACCCAGTACTTC
>.|TRBV19|TRBJ1-1|.
CASSGLGDPRKGEAFF
TGTGCCAGTAGTGGCTTAGGGGATCCCCGAAAGGGTGAAGCTTTCTTT
>TRBD1|TRBV7-2|TRBJ2-7|.
CASSPGTVTYEQYF
TGTGCCAGCAGCCCCGGGACAGTCACTTACGAGCAGTACTTC
>TRBD1|TRBV5-1|TRBJ1-5|once
CASSLGNPTGGGGQPQHF
TGCGCCAGCAGCTTGGGCAACCCGACAGGGGGCGGCGGTCAGCCCCAGCATTTT
>TRBD1|TRBV7-9|TRBJ1-2|.
CASSLAYRDRENGYTF
TGTGCCAGCAGCTTAGCATACCGGGACAGGGAGAATGGCTACACCTTC
>.|TRBV7-9|TRBJ1-2|.
CASSLAGGSDGYTF
TGTGCCAGCAGCTTAGCTGGGGGGAGTGATGGCTACACCTTC
>.|TRBV4-3|TRBJ1-2|.
CASSPWTGTNYGYTF
TGCGCCAGCTCCCCCTGGACGGGAACTAACTATGGCTACACCTTC
>TRBD1|TRBV7-9|TRBJ1-6|.
CASSLARDRANSPLHF
TGTGCCAGCAGCTTAGCTAGGGACAGGGCAAATTCACCCCTCCACTTT
>.|TRBV6-5|TRBJ1-1|.
CASSPNSHRAFF
TGTGCCAGCAGTCCAAACAGTCACAGAGCTTTCTTT
>.|TRBV7-2|TRBJ1-5|.
CASSLPGEQHF
TGTGCCAGCAGCTTACCCGGGGAACAGCATTTT
>TRBD1|TRBV15|TRBJ2-7|.
CATSRDLGTGTIYEQYF
TGTGCCACCAGCAGAGATTTGGGGACAGGGACGATCTACGAGCAGTACTTC
>TRBD2|TRBV4-3|TRBJ2-1|.
CAPEGTSGGLTFYNEQFF
TGCGCCCCAGAGGGGACTAGCGGGGGGCTAACATTCTACAATGAGCAGTTCTTC
>TRBD1|TRBV7-9|TRBJ2-7|.
CASSLGTGGKGDYEQYF
TGTGCCAGCAGCTTGGGGACAGGGGGAAAAGGTGACTACGAGCAGTACTTC
>.|TRBV13|TRBJ1-2|.
CASSLDQGNWGGYTF
TGTGCCAGCAGCTTAGATCAGGGGAATTGGGGTGGCTACACCTTC
>TRBD2|TRBV7-2|TRBJ2-7|.
CASSLGGGGATRNEQYF
TGTGCCAGCAGCTTAGGGGGCGGGGGGGCCACCCGAAACGAGCAGTACTTC
>.|TRBV20-1|TRBJ1-1|.
CSAQWGAEAFF
TGCAGTGCCCAGTGGGGGGCTGAAGCTTTCTTT
>.|TRBV7-9|TRBJ2-5|.
CASEDAGQETQYF
TGTGCCAGCGAGGATGCGGGGCAAGAGACCCAGTACTTC
>TRBD2|TRBV5-4|TRBJ2-1|.
CASSRTSGGSDEQFF
TGTGCCAGCAGCCGAACTAGCGGGGGGTCGGATGAGCAGTTCTTC
>TRBD1|TRBV27|TRBJ2-5|.
CASSQGTVAQETQYF
TGTGCCAGCAGTCAGGGGACAGTGGCACAAGAGACCCAGTACTTC
>.|TRBV9|TRBJ2-7|.
CASSPLGDLSYEQYF
TGTGCCAGCAGCCCACTAGGAGACCTCTCCTACGAGCAGTACTTC
>TRBD1|TRBV15|TRBJ1-4|.
CATEGASTNEKLFF
TGTGCCACCGAGGGGGCATCAACTAATGAAAAACTGTTTTTT